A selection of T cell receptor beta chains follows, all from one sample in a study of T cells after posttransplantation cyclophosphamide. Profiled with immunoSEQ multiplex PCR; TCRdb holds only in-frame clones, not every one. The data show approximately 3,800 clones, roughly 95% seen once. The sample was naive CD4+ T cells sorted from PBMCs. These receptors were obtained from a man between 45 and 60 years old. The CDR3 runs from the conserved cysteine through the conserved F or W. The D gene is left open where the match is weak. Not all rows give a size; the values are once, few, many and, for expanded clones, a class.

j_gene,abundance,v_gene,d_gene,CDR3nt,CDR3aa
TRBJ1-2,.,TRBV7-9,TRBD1,TGTGCCAGCAGCTTAGTAGTGACAGGGAGCGGCTACACCTTC,CASSLVVTGSGYTF
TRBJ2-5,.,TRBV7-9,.,TGTGCCAGCAGTAGGGGGGGCGGGGAGACCCAGTACTTC,CASSRGGGETQYF
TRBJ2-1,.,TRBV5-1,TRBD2,TGCGCCAGCAGCTTCCCGGGACTAGCGGTATACAATGAGCAGTTCTTC,CASSFPGLAVYNEQFF
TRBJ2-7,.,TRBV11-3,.,TGTGCCAGCAGCTTTCGTACCCAAGCCCCCTACGAGCAGTACTTC,CASSFRTQAPYEQYF
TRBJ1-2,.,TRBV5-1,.,TGCGCCAGCAGCTTGGACGGGGCTAACTATGGCTACACCTTC,CASSLDGANYGYTF
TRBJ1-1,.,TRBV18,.,TGTGCCACCTGGGGGGTACGCGGCACTGAAGCTTTCTTT,CATWGVRGTEAFF
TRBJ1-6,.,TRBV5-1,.,TGCGCCAGCACCATTGGGGTTACCGCGGGCATCCGATATAATTCACCCCTCCACTTT,CASTIGVTAGIRYNSPLHF
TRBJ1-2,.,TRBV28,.,TGTGCCAGCAGCCTTCAGGGTGCCTATGGCTACACCTTC,CASSLQGAYGYTF
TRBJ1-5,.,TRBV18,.,TGTGCCAGCTCACCACGCGGGGTTAGCAATCAGCCCCAGCATTTT,CASSPRGVSNQPQHF
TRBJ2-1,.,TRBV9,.,TGTGCCAGCAGCGTAGGAGGACTTAACAATGAGCAGTTCTTC,CASSVGGLNNEQFF
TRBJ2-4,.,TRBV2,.,TGTGCCAGCACGAGGGAGCATTTGAGAAACATTCAGTACTTC,CASTREHLRNIQYF
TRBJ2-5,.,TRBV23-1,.,TGCGCCAGCAGAGCTAACTTGATCGTCCCGATAAATGAGGGAGAGACCCAGTACTTC,CASRANLIVPINEGETQYF
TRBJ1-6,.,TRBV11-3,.,TGTGCCAGCAGCTTAGCTTCGCGCGGATCCTATAATTCACCCCTCCACTTT,CASSLASRGSYNSPLHF
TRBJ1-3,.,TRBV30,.,TGTGCCTGGCTGACAGCTCGCTCTGGAAACACCATATATTTT,CAWLTARSGNTIYF
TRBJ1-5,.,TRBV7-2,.,TGTGCCAGCAGCTCCGCGTTCGGGCAGCCCCAGCATTTT,CASSSAFGQPQHF
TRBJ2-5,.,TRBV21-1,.,TGTGCCCCAAAAAAGGGTAGCGGGAGGTACCAAGAGACCCAGTACTTC,CAPKKGSGRYQETQYF
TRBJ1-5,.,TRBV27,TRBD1,TGTGCCAGTTCGGGACAGGGTCCTCTCAGCAATCAGCCCCAGCATTTT,CASSGQGPLSNQPQHF
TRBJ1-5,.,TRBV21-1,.,TGTGCCAGCAGCAAAAAAAAGGGGACAGGGGATAATCAGCCCCAGCATTTT,CASSKKKGTGDNQPQHF
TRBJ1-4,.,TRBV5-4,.,TGTGCCAGCAGCCCGGAGAGTGGTGAAAAACTGTTTTTT,CASSPESGEKLFF
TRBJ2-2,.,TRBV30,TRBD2,TGTGCCTGGACCAAGGTGGCGGGGGGACGCACCGGGGAGCTGTTTTTT,CAWTKVAGGRTGELFF
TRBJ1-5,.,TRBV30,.,TGTGCCTGGAGTGTCTCCCTCAATCAGCCCCAGCATTTT,CAWSVSLNQPQHF
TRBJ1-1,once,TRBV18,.,TGTGCCAGCTCCCCGAGGAACACTGAAGCTTTCTTT,CASSPRNTEAFF
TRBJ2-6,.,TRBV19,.,TGTGCCAGTAGTCACTTAGTTACCTCTGGGGCCAACGTCCTGACTTTC,CASSHLVTSGANVLTF
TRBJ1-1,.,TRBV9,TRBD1,TGTGCCAGCAGCCTGACAGGGGAGTGGAGGACTGAAGCTTTCTTT,CASSLTGEWRTEAFF
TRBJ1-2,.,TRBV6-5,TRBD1,TGTGCCAGCAGTTACTCGAGGCAGGGGGAATCTGGCTACACCTTC,CASSYSRQGESGYTF
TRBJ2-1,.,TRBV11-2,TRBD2,TGTGCCAGCAGCCCTGGACTAGCGGGCTACAATGAGCAGTTCTTC,CASSPGLAGYNEQFF
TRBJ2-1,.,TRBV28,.,TGTGCCAGCAGTTACTCCGGGGGGCCTAGCAATGAGCAGTTCTTC,CASSYSGGPSNEQFF
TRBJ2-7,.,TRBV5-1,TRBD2,TGCGCCAGCAGCCCGACTAGCGGGAAACAATACGAGCAGTACTTC,CASSPTSGKQYEQYF
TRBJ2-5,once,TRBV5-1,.,TGCGCCAGCAGCTTGCCCCCCGGGGAGACCCAGTACTTC,CASSLPPGETQYF
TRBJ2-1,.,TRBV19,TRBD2,TGTGCCAGTAAAAGAGAGCGGGGGGGCAATGAGCAGTTCTTC,CASKRERGGNEQFF
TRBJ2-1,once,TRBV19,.,TGTGCCAGTAGTATAGGAGATTACAATGAGCAGTTCTTC,CASSIGDYNEQFF
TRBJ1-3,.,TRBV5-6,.,TGTGCCAGCAGCACTTCAAGCGTTGGCACCATATATTTT,CASSTSSVGTIYF
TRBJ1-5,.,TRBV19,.,TGTGCCAGTAGTATAGTAGGCGGGGGAGGAGATCAGCCCCAGCATTTT,CASSIVGGGGDQPQHF
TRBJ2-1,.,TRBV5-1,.,TGCGCCAGCAGTGCGGGGTGGTACAATGAGCAGTTCTTC,CASSAGWYNEQFF
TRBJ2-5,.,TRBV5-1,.,TGCGCCAGCAGCCCAGACAGCGAAGAGACCCAGTACTTC,CASSPDSEETQYF
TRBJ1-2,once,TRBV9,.,TGTGCCAGCAGCCCAGGGGTCGCCGATTATGGCTACACCTTC,CASSPGVADYGYTF
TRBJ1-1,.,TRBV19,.,TGTGCCAGTAGTACGACAGCCAACACTGAAGCTTTCTTT,CASSTTANTEAFF
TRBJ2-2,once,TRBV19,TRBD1,TGTGCCAGTAGTATTATCCGGACAGGGGACACCGGGGAGCTGTTTTTT,CASSIIRTGDTGELFF
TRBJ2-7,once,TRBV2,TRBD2,TGTGCCAGCATAAGGGGACTAGCGGGAGTTTACGAGCAGTACTTC,CASIRGLAGVYEQYF
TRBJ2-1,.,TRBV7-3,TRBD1,TGTGCCAGCAGCTTGGGGGACAGCCTATACAATGAGCAGTTCTTC,CASSLGDSLYNEQFF
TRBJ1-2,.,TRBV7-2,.,TGTGCCAGCAGGGAGTCTCCCTCAGCTAACTATGGCTACACCTTC,CASRESPSANYGYTF
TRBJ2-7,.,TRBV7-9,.,TGTGCCAGCAGCTCCCTTTTGGGCCGGTCTTACGAGCAGTACTTC,CASSSLLGRSYEQYF
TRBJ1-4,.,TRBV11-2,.,TGTGCCAGCAGCTTGATGAGGGCCCGGTCTAATGAAAAACTGTTTTTT,CASSLMRARSNEKLFF
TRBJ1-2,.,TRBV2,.,TGTGCCAGCAGGGCCTCAGCTAACTATGGCTACACCTTC,CASRASANYGYTF
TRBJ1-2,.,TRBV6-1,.,TGTGCCAGCACCTATGCCCCAGGCTACTATGGCTACACCTTC,CASTYAPGYYGYTF
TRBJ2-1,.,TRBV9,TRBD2,TGTGCCAGCAGCGTAGGTAGCGGGAGTTCCTACAATGAGCAGTTCTTC,CASSVGSGSSYNEQFF
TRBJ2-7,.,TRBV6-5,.,TGTGCCAGCAGGCAAACAGGGCTCATCGAGCAGTACTTC,CASRQTGLIEQYF
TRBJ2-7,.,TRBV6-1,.,TGTGCCAGCAGAGATCGACAGATAGCCTACGAGCAGTACTTC,CASRDRQIAYEQYF
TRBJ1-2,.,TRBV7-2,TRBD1,TGTGCCAGCAGCTGGACAGGGGCTGGCTACACCTTC,CASSWTGAGYTF
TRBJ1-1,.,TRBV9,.,TGTGCCAGCAGCGCCGGGTACACTGAAGCTTTCTTT,CASSAGYTEAFF
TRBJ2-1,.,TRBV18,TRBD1,TGTGCCAGCTCACGGGACAGGGCGATTCATGATGAGCAGTTCTTC,CASSRDRAIHDEQFF
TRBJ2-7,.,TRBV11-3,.,TGTGCCAGCAGCTTAGGGGGGGTAGGGAACGAGCAGTACTTC,CASSLGGVGNEQYF
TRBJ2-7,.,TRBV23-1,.,TGCGCCAGCAGTCAATCAAGGAGAACCGCGGAATCCTACGAGCAGTACTTC,CASSQSRRTAESYEQYF
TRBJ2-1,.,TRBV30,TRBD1,TGTGCCTGGAGTAGGCCCGGGACAGGGAGGGTCAATGAGCAGTTCTTC,CAWSRPGTGRVNEQFF
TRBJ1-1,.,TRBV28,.,TGTGCCAGCATCCGGGCGGGGAACACTGAAGCTTTCTTT,CASIRAGNTEAFF
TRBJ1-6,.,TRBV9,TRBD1,TGTGCCAGCAGCCCCCGGGACAGGGATTCACCCCTCCACTTT,CASSPRDRDSPLHF
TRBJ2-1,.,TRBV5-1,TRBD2,TGCGCCAGCAGCTTGGAGAGCGGGGTCTACAATGAGCAGTTCTTC,CASSLESGVYNEQFF
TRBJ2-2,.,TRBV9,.,TGTGCCAGCAGCGTTCAGGGAACGAACACCGGGGAGCTGTTTTTT,CASSVQGTNTGELFF
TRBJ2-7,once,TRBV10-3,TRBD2,TGTGCCATCAGTCCCCCGGGGGGGTCCTACGAGCAGTACTTC,CAISPPGGSYEQYF
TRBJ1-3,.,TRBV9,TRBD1,TGTGCCAGCAGCGGGACAGGGGGCGTTGGTGGAAACACCATATATTTT,CASSGTGGVGGNTIYF